The 21 T cell receptor beta chains given below trace back to one sample, sequenced in a study of post-analysis software for immune sequencing data (dated by TCRdb to between 2015 and 2017). The full study reports these points: Significantly higher frequencies in patients than in controls were found for about five TRBV segments, including TRBV5-6, TRBV5-1 and TRBV20-1.

These receptors have no identified antigens. Library preparation was by PCR. The listed sequencing device is Illumina HiSeq 2500. Unique molecular identifiers were incorporated into TCR beta cDNA libraries to reduce PCR and sequencing biases. TCRdb itself trimmed the public reads at Q25 with fastp, ran MiXCR and retained productive beta chains. Rows merge per CDR3 protein into single entries with the most common DNA and genes. This sample is represented by 400,000 to 500,000 distinct CDR3 sequences; about 40% of them were singletons. The ten largest account for around 8% of the sample. Specimen: blood. The receptors were gathered from a girl aged 2-10 years with multiple sclerosis.

The chain recombines TRBV29-1 with TRBJ2-5; TRBD2 matches at 11 bases. Germline loops: CDR1 SQVTM, CDR2 ANQGSEA. CDR3 length: 17 residues. The ends lost 5 bases at V and 11 bases at J; junction bases unmatched: 22. DNA of the CDR3: TGCAGCGTTACCGGTTGGTGGCTAGCGGGGGGCGGCAATGAGCAGTACTTC. This translates into CSVTGWWLAGGGNEQYF.

This chain links TRBV5-8 with TRBJ1-5; D ambiguous. The length of the CDR3 is 15 residues. The germline V and J ends were trimmed by 1 base and 0 bases, with 8 bases remaining between them. Germline assignment: CDR1 SGHTS and CDR2 YDEGEE. The CDR3 is CASSLHPYSNQPQHF. CDR3 DNA: TGTGCCAGCAGCTTGCATCCGTATAGCAATCAGCCCCAGCATTTT.

The chain links TRBV20-1 to TRBJ2-3; 7 bases map to TRBD2. The trim removed 5 bases at V and 2 bases at J, leaving 19 bases unmatched. CDR1 and CDR2 (germline): DFQATT, SNEGSKA (reference sequence). CDR3 length: 18 residues. The CDR3 sequence is CSAYTPSQREWDTDTQYF. CDR3 nucleotide sequence: TGCAGTGCTTATACACCTTCACAGCGGGAATGGGACACAGATACGCAGTATTTT.

The chain combines TRBV27 with TRBJ1-2, with a tentative D call TRBD1 (5 bases). This CDR3 contains 12 residues. Germline CDR1 and CDR2: MNHEY and SMNVEV (reference sequence). Trimming left V 2 bases short and J 7 bases short, with 8 bases between. CDR3 bases: TGTGCCAGCAGTTTAAGGGGATCTGGCTACACCTTC. It codes for CASSLRGSGYTF.

The chain joins TRBV5-6 to TRBJ1-4, with D tentatively TRBD1 (5 bases). Trimming stripped 0 bases from V and 5 bases from J, with 11 bases between. Germline CDR1 SGHDT, CDR2 YYEEEE. CDR3 length equals 15 residues. The DNA of the CDR3 is TGTGCCAGCAGCTTGGAGCCAGGGAGGAATGAAAAACTGTTTTTT. Its translation is CASSLEPGRNEKLFF.

The chain employs TRBV10-3 and TRBJ1-2; D may be TRBD1 (6 bases). V dropped 3 bases and J dropped 4 bases, with 9 bases sitting between them. CDR1 is ENHRY and CDR2 is SYGVKD in the germline V gene. The CDR3 runs 13 residues. Here the CDR3 DNA reads TGTGCCATCAGTGAAGGGGACACCTATGGCTACACCTTC. Its protein is CAISEGDTYGYTF.

The chain joins TRBV12-3 or TRBV12-4 to TRBJ2-1; tentatively, D is TRBD1 (5 bases). V lost 6 bases and J lost 0, with 12 bases in between. This CDR3 region has 15 residues. CDR3 nucleotides: TGTGCCAGCAGGCCCGGACAAAGCTCCTACAATGAGCAGTTCTTC. It codes for CASRPGQSSYNEQFF.

This rearrangement joins TRBV29-1 to TRBJ2-7; a weak D match, TRBD1 (5 bases). Germline V CDR1 and CDR2: SQVTM, ANQGSEA. The CDR3 totals 13 residues. The V end was cut by 3 bases, the J end by 6 bases, with 15 bases between. CDR3 DNA sequence: TGCAGCGTTGAGGTGGTAAGGGGCTCCGAGCAGTACTTC. The encoded protein is CSVEVVRGSEQYF.

This clonotype is a singleton in its sample. Mismatch with germline at one junction end may stem from a read error. The chain is built from TRBV12-3 or TRBV12-4 and TRBJ1-4, with D maybe TRBD1 (5 bases). The CDR3 sequence is 13 residues long. The DNA of the CDR3 is TGTGTCAGCAGTTTAGACAGAAAGAGTCAACTGTTTTTT. Translating gives CVSSLDRKSQLFF.

For this clonotype: Relative to the germline gene, one junction end is altered; a read error may explain this. The genes are TRBV7-3 and TRBJ2-6, with TRBD2 identical over 8 bases. Germline V gene data show CDR1 as SGHTA and CDR2 as FQGTGA. The CDR3 is made up of 17 amino acids. The CDR3 spells CASSLTGGPSGANVLTF. The CDR3 bases are TGTGCCAGCAGCCTAACGGGGGGGCCCTCTGGGGCCAACGTCCTGACTTTC.

This sequence joins TRBV27 and TRBJ2-7; 14 bases are a match to TRBD2. V lost 5 bases to trimming and J lost 7 bases; unmatched junction nucleotides: 4. The CDR3 is 14 residues long. Germline-derived CDR1 and CDR2 are MNHEY and SMNVEV (reference sequence). CDR3 protein: CASSTGTSGREQYF. In nucleotides, the CDR3 is TGTGCCAGCAGTACTGGGACTAGCGGGAGAGAGCAGTACTTC.

The chain couples TRBV2 to TRBJ2-5, with D unresolved. Trimming removed 6 bases at V and 5 bases at J, with 16 bases between. The germline CDR1 and CDR2 sequences are SNHLY and FYNNEI. CDR3 length equals 14 residues. CDR3 nucleotides: TGTGCCAGCAGCCTAAATGGGGTTCCGGAGACCCAGTACTTC. It specifies CASSLNGVPETQYF.

The sample holds a few counts of this clonotype. The rearrangement uses TRBV29-1 and TRBJ2-1; 8 nucleotides match TRBD2. In germline, CDR1 is SQVTM, CDR2 ANQGSEA. Unmatched junction bases numbered 3, after V lost 2 bases and J lost 3 bases. The CDR3 has 14 amino acids. The CDR3 DNA sequence: TGCAGCGTTGAACTAGCGGGTGGCTACAATGAGCAGTTCTTC. The encoded protein is CSVELAGGYNEQFF.

The chain links TRBV7-9 to TRBJ2-5, with TRBD2 matching 9 bases. There are 14 residues in the CDR3. Trimming removed 3 bases from V and 11 bases from J; junction bases left unmatched: 10. From germline, CDR1 is SEHNR and CDR2 FQNEAQ (reference sequence). CDR3 DNA: TGTGCCAGCAGCTTGGGATGGACTAGCGAGGAGCAGTACTTC. Its protein is CASSLGWTSEEQYF. Drawing the rest from reference TRBV7-9 and TRBJ2-5, the complete variable domain is DTGVSQNPRHKITKRGQNVTFRCDPISEHNRLYWYRQTLGQGPEFLTYFQNEAQLEKSRLLSDRFSAERPKGSFSTLEIQRTEQGDSAMYLCASSLGWTSEEQYFGPGTRLLVL.

The rearrangement joins TRBV6-5 to TRBJ1-4; D not certain. Looked up from germline, CDR1 is MNHEY and CDR2 is SVGAGI. Trimming pared 0 bases from V and 0 bases from J, leaving 8 bases between. CDR3 length: 16 amino acids. CDR3 nucleotide sequence: TGTGCCAGCAGTTACTCGAGATACGCAACTAATGAAAAACTGTTTTTT. Protein: CASSYSRYATNEKLFF.

This chain links TRBV12-3 or TRBV12-4 with TRBJ1-5, with D possibly being TRBD1 (6 bases). The germline V and J ends were trimmed by 3 bases and 4 bases, with 13 bases remaining between them. This CDR3 has 15 amino acids. In nucleotides, the CDR3 is TGTGCCAGCAGTTTCTCGACAGGCCTAAATCAGCCCCAGCATTTT. Its translation is CASSFSTGLNQPQHF.

This clonotype was seen once. The CDR3 region has the DNA TGTGCCAGCAGTTTTAAGTGGTCGCTCGGGACAGGGGCGTATGGCTACACCTTC. Protein product: CASSFKWSLGTGAYGYTF. The rearrangement links TRBV27 to TRBJ1-2; 10 nucleotides agree with TRBD1. Trimming took 3 bases from V and 5 from J; bases not matched to a gene: 15. The CDR3 covers 18 residues. CDR1 and CDR2 (germline): MNHEY, SMNVEV (reference sequence).

This clonotype was seen a few times. The chain is built from TRBV20-1 and TRBJ2-7; TRBD2 agrees at 11 bases. This CDR3 is built from 13 residues. Germline V gives CDR1 DFQATT, CDR2 SNEGSKA (reference sequence). The trim removed 6 bases at V and 5 bases at J, leaving 6 bases unmatched. CDR3 sequence: CSARLAGLHEQYF. For the CDR3, the DNA is TGCAGTGCGAGACTAGCGGGGCTCCACGAGCAGTACTTC.

This clonotype was found a few times. The rearrangement uses TRBV27 and TRBJ2-7; D gene uncertain. V lost 4 bases and J lost 6, with 7 bases in between. CDR1 is MNHEY and CDR2 is SMNVEV in the germline V gene (reference sequence). CDR3 length equals 11 residues. The CDR3 nucleotides read TGTGCCAGCAGTTCGGCCCTCGAGCAGTACTTC. Its protein is CASSSALEQYF.

The chain has TRBV4-1 and TRBJ2-7; D not resolved. The V gene's germline CDR1 is MGHRA and CDR2 YSYEKL. Trimming took off 1 base at V and 2 bases at J, with 15 bases between the two ends. The CDR3 is 16 residues long. In DNA, the CDR3 is TGCGCCAGCAGCCAAGGTTGTTGCGCGTGGACCTACGAGCAGTACTTC. This gives the protein CASSQGCCAWTYEQYF.

This clonotype was detected a few times. V usage is TRBV7-2 and J usage is TRBJ2-7, with 8 bases aligning to TRBD2. Germline V CDR1 and CDR2: SGHTA, FQGNSA. The length of the CDR3 is 16 residues. The junction had 7 bases not matched to a gene; V was cut back by 0 bases and J by 3 bases. CDR3: CASSLASTSGDYEQYF. The CDR3 DNA is TGTGCCAGCAGCTTAGCGAGCACTAGCGGAGACTACGAGCAGTACTTC.